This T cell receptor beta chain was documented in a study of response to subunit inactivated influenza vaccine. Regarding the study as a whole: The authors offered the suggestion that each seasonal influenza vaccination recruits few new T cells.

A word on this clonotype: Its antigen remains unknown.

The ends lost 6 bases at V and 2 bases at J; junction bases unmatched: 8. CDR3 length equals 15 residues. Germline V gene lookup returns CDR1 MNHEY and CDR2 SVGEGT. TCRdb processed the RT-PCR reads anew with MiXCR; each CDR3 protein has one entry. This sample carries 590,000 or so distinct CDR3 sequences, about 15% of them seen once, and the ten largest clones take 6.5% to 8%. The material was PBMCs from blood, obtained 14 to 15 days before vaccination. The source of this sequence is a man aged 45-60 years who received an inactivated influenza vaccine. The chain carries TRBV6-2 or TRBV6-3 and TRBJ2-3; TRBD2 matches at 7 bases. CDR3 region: CASSRKRGNTDTQYF. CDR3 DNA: TGTGCCAGCAGCCGCAAGCGGGGTAACACAGATACGCAGTATTTT.